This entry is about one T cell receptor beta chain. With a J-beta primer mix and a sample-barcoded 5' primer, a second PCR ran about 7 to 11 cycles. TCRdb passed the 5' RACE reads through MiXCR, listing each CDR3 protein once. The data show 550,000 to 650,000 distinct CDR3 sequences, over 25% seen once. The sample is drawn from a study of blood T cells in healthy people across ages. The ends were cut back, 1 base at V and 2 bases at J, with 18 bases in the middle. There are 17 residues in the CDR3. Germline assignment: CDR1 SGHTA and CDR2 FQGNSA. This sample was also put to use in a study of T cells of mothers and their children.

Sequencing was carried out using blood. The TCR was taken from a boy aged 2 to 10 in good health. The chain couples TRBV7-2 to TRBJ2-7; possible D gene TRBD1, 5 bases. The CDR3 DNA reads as TGTGCCAGCAGCTTAGGACCACGAAAGGGGCCCCCCTACGAGCAGTACTTC. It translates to CASSLGPRKGPPYEQYF.